This T cell receptor beta chain appears in the sequencing data of a study of blood T cell repertoires in COVID-19. Across the whole study: Donors in the United States, Italy and Spain gave samples during acute or convalescent COVID-19. T cells, B-cell-depleted T cells, or PBMCs provided the cDNA or gDNA that served as material.

Per the authors' pipeline: Scientists estimated how many nucleated cells there were by amplifying reference gene primers. The data were produced by immunoSEQ multiplex PCR, yet TCRdb's version contains in-frame clones alone and is incomplete. From that table come the V and J calls and clone size; the DNA was used to work out D and trimming. The sample has about 200,000 clones; just over 90% are singletons. Per germline, CDR1 SGHTA and CDR2 FQGNSA. V lost 4 bases and J lost 4; bases outside the gene matches: 14. This CDR3 is 19 amino acids long. This sequence originates from a man under 40 with acute or convalescent COVID-19. The rearrangement links TRBV7-2 to TRBJ2-2; TRBD2 matches 11 bases. The source material was peripheral blood. CDR3 sequence: CASSSLAGGPWLGTGELFF. CDR3 nucleotides: TGTGCCAGCAGCTCTTTAGCGGGAGGGCCATGGTTAGGCACCGGGGAGCTGTTTTTT. The full variable domain, with the rest looked up from reference TRBV7-2 and TRBJ2-2, is GAGVSQSPSNKVTEKGKDVELRCDPISGHTALYWYRQSLGQGLEFLIYFQGNSAPDKSGLPSDRFSAERTGGSVSTLTIQRTQQEDSAVYLCASSSLAGGPWLGTGELFFGEGSRLTVL.